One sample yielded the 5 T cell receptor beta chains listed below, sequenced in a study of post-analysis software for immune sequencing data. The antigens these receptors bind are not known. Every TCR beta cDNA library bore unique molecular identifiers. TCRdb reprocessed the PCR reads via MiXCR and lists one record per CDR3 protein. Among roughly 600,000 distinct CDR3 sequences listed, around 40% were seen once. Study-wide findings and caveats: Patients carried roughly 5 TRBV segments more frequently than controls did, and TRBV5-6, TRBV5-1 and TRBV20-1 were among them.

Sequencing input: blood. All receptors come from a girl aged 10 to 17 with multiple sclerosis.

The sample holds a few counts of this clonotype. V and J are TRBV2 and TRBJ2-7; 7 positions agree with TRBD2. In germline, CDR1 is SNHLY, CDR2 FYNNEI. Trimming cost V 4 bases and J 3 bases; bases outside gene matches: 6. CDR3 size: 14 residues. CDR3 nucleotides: TGTGCCAGCAGTGGGGGGAGGGGAAGCTACGAGCAGTACTTC. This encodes CASSGGRGSYEQYF. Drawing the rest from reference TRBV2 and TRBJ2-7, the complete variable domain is EPEVTQTPSHQVTQMGQEVILRCVPISNHLYFYWYRQILGQKVEFLVSFYNNEISEKSEIFDDQFSVERPDGSNFTLKIRSTKLEDSAMYFCASSGGRGSYEQYFGPGTRLTVT.

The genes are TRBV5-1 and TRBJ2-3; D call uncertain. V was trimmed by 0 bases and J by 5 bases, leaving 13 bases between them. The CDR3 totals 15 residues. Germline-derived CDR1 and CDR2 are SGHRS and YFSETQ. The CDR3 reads CASSLGLQKGDTQYF. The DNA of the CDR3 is TGCGCCAGCAGCTTGGGCCTGCAAAAAGGAGATACGCAGTATTTT. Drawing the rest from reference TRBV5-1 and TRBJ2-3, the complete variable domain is KAGVTQTPRYLIKTRGQQVTLSCSPISGHRSVSWYQQTPGQGLQFLFEYFSETQRNKGNFPGRFSGRQFSNSRSEMNVSTLELGDSALYLCASSLGLQKGDTQYFGPGTRLTVL.

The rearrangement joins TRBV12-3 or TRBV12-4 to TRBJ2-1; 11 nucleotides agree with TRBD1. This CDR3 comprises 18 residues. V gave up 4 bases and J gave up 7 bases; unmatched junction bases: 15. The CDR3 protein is CASSSRPPGQGAGNEQFF. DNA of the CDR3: TGTGCCAGCAGTTCCCGTCCCCCAGGACAGGGGGCTGGGAATGAGCAGTTCTTC.

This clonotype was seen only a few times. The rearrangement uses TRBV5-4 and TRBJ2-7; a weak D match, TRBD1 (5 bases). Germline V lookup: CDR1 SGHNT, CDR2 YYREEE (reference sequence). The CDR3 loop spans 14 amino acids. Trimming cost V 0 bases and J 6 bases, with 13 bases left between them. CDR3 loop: CASSLDRTLGEQYF. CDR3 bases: TGTGCCAGCAGCTTGGACAGGACCCTGGGCGAGCAGTACTTC.

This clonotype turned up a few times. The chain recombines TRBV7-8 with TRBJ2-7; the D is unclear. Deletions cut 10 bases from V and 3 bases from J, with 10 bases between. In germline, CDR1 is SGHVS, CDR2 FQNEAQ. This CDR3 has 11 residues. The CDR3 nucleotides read TGTGCCATCGCGATCGACTACGAGCAGTACTTC. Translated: CAIAIDYEQYF.